Listed here are 20 T cell receptor beta chains from one sample, sequenced in a study of T cell repertoires in cytomegalovirus infection. A single record per CDR3 protein comes from TCRdb applying MiXCR to the reads. Here the sample spans 680,000 or so distinct CDR3 sequences, 35% being singletons. Sequencing was done on a sample of PBMCs. The receptors stem from a human donor in good health (CMV status not recorded). Some clones in this sample may be carry-over from other donors' samples.

V gene TRBV7-2 combines with J gene TRBJ1-5; TRBD1 matches 8 bases. Germline values: CDR1 SGHTA, CDR2 FQGNSA. The V gene end was trimmed by 3 bases and the J gene end by 2 bases; junction bases not matched to a gene: 6. This CDR3 is 16 amino acids long. The CDR3 bases are TGTGCCAGCAGCTTTGAGGACAGGGACCGCAATCAGCCCCAGCATTTT. Protein: CASSFEDRDRNQPQHF. Full variable domain (remainder filled in from reference TRBV7-2 and TRBJ1-5): GAGVSQSPSNKVTEKGKDVELRCDPISGHTALYWYRQSLGQGLEFLIYFQGNSAPDKSGLPSDRFSAERTGGSVSTLTIQRTQQEDSAVYLCASSFEDRDRNQPQHFGDGTRLSIL.

This clonotype was detected only a few times. The chain has TRBV6-1 and TRBJ2-3, with TRBD2 matching over 11 bases. CDR3 length: 16 amino acids. V was clipped by 4 bases and J by 5 bases; unmatched bases: 8. Germline V gives CDR1 MNHNS, CDR2 SASEGT. CDR3 DNA sequence: TGTGCCAGCAGTGGGATAGCGGGAGGGCCGAGAGATACGCAGTATTTT. Translation gives CASSGIAGGPRDTQYF.

The chain has TRBV13 and TRBJ2-1; possible D gene TRBD2, 5 bases. CDR1 is PRHDT, CDR2 FYEKMQ, per germline (reference sequence). The CDR3 runs to 15 residues. The V end was cut by 0 bases, the J end by 4 bases, with 10 bases between. For the CDR3, the DNA is TGTGCCAGCAGCTTAGGGGACTTACATTACAATGAGCAGTTCTTC. Its translation: CASSLGDLHYNEQFF.

The rearrangement uses TRBV5-4 and TRBJ1-2, with unresolved D. The CDR3 length is 16 residues. The germline V gene encodes CDR1 SGHNT and CDR2 YYREEE (reference sequence). V was clipped by 0 bases and J by 7 bases, with 19 bases between them. CDR3 DNA sequence: TGTGCCAGCAGCTTGGATCCGCGAAGTGTAGTCTCTGGCTACACCTTC. It encodes CASSLDPRSVVSGYTF.

The chain is built from TRBV20-1 and TRBJ2-3, with 8 bases lining up with TRBD1. After removal of 5 bases from V and 4 bases from J, the junction contained 5 bases not matched to a gene. The CDR3 extends over 13 amino acids. Germline V CDR1 and CDR2: DFQATT, SNEGSKA (reference sequence). CDR3 region: CSAAGGVSDTQYF. The CDR3 DNA is TGCAGTGCTGCAGGGGGCGTTTCAGATACGCAGTATTTT.

Notes on this clonotype: Germline is not matched at one junction end, which may reflect a read error. The chain has TRBV7-3 and TRBJ1-6, with D unresolved. CDR3 size: 16 residues. Germline loops: CDR1 SGHTA, CDR2 FQGTGA. The CDR3 DNA reads TGTGACAGCAGCTTATTGGGTACCGGGAATGGTTCACCCCTCCACTTT. As protein: CDSSLLGTGNGSPLHF.

This clonotype was observed a few times. The chain is built from TRBV12-3 or TRBV12-4 and TRBJ1-2; D not resolved. The V end was cut by 4 bases, the J end by 3 bases, with 12 bases between. CDR3 length: 14 residues. The CDR3 DNA reads as TGTGCCAGCAGTTACGGCACAGCCTACTATGGCTACACCTTC. It yields the protein CASSYGTAYYGYTF.

This rearrangement joins TRBV7-3 to TRBJ2-1, with D maybe TRBD2 (6 bases). V lost 5 bases and J lost 4, with 18 bases in between. This CDR3 spans 16 amino acids. Germline V gene sequence: CDR1 SGHTA, CDR2 FQGTGA. The CDR3 DNA follows: TGTGCCAGCAGCCGGATCGGCGGGACCAATTACAATGAGCAGTTCTTC. Its protein is CASSRIGGTNYNEQFF. Drawing the rest from reference TRBV7-3 and TRBJ2-1, the complete variable domain is GAGVSQTPSNKVTEKGKYVELRCDPISGHTALYWYRQSLGQGPEFLIYFQGTGAADDSGLPNDRFFAVRPEGSVSTLKIQRTERGDSAVYLCASSRIGGTNYNEQFFGPGTRLTVL.

This sequence joins TRBV20-1 and TRBJ1-1; tentative D call: TRBD1 (5 bases). V was clipped by 0 bases and J by 5 bases, with 13 bases between them. The CDR3 contains 14 residues. Germline V gives CDR1 DFQATT, CDR2 SNEGSKA (reference sequence). This CDR3 is CSARDAGVETEAFF. DNA of the CDR3: TGCAGTGCTAGAGACGCGGGGGTAGAGACTGAAGCTTTCTTT.

The chain employs TRBV6-5 and TRBJ2-2, with 7 positions matching TRBD2. Germline V gene data show CDR1 as MNHEY and CDR2 as SVGAGI. The J segment lost 4 bases and the V segment lost 4 bases, leaving 12 bases of the junction unmatched. This CDR3 spans 17 amino acids. The CDR3 sequence: CASSLTPGLWGTGELFF. Written as DNA, the CDR3 is TGTGCCAGCAGTTTAACCCCGGGACTATGGGGCACCGGGGAGCTGTTTTTT.

The chain has TRBV12-5 and TRBJ2-1, with 10 nucleotides matching TRBD2. The CDR3 consists of 15 residues. The germline CDR1 and CDR2 sequences are LGHNT and FRNRAP. J was trimmed by 8 bases and V by 4 bases; bases with no gene match: 8. CDR3 in DNA: TGTGCTAGTGGTTCCGGTCTAGCGGGAGTTGATGAGCAGTTCTTC. This gives the protein CASGSGLAGVDEQFF.

A word on this clonotype: An end of the junction does not agree with germline; a read error may underlie this. V gene TRBV11-2 combines with J gene TRBJ2-2; the D call may be TRBD1 or TRBD2 (5 bases each). The CDR3 has 20 amino acids. Germline assignment: CDR1 SGHAT and CDR2 FQNNGV. DNA for the CDR3: TGTGCCAGCAGCTCTATACCGACAAATTCGGGGCTAACAGTATCCGGAGAGCTGTTTTTT. Translation gives CASSSIPTNSGLTVSGELFF.

In its sample, this clonotype was seen many times. The V and J genes are TRBV7-2 and TRBJ1-1; a possible D gene is TRBD1 (6 bases). CDR3 length: 13 amino acids. Trimming took off 4 bases at V and 11 bases at J, with 17 bases between the two ends. Germline CDR1 is SGHTA and CDR2 is FQGNSA. The CDR3 DNA sequence: TGTGCCAGCAGCTCGACGAGACAGGAGTTGGCTTTCTTT. Translating it yields CASSSTRQELAFF.

As to this clonotype: This CDR3 is missing its conserved last phenylalanine or tryptophan, likely due to a read error. This rearrangement joins TRBV7-9 to TRBJ2-3, with 9 bases that match TRBD2. The junction had 6 bases not matched to a gene; V was cut back by 3 bases and J by 5 bases. The CDR3 length is 15 residues. Per the germline V gene, CDR1 is SEHNR and CDR2 is FQNEAQ (reference sequence). CDR3 sequence: CASSLGGRALDTQYC. The CDR3 DNA sequence: TGTGCCAGCAGCTTGGGCGGGAGGGCTCTAGATACGCAGTATTGT.

This clonotype was seen just once. The genes are TRBV28 and TRBJ1-1, with D possibly TRBD1 on 6 matching bases. With 6 bases removed from V and 8 bases from J, the gap between germline ends came to 22 bases. The germline gives CDR1 MDHEN, CDR2 SYDVKM. This CDR3 spans 15 amino acids. The CDR3 coding sequence is TGTGCCAGCAGCCCACGGGGGGCGGCTTTGGGGGAAGCTTTCTTT. Protein sequence: CASSPRGAALGEAFF.

The gene calls are TRBV27 and TRBJ1-4; maybe TRBD1 (6 bases). Trimming took off 5 bases at V and 1 base at J, with 11 bases between the two ends. CDR3 length: 15 residues. The germline V gene encodes CDR1 MNHEY and CDR2 SMNVEV (reference sequence). The CDR3 DNA is TGTGCCAGCAGTCGTCAGGGGTTAACTAATGAAAAACTGTTTTTT. It is translated as CASSRQGLTNEKLFF. The full variable domain, in which reference TRBV27 and TRBJ1-4 provide the parts outside the CDR3, is EAQVTQNPRYLITVTGKKLTVTCSQNMNHEYMSWYRQDPGLGLRQIYYSMNVEVTDKGDVPEGYKVSRKEKRNFPLILESPSPNQTSLYFCASSRQGLTNEKLFFGSGTQLSVL.

The V call is TRBV7-2, the J call TRBJ1-5; D is possibly TRBD1 (5 bases). Trimming cost V 5 bases and J 3 bases, with 17 bases left between them. The CDR3 extends over 16 amino acids. Germline assignment: CDR1 SGHTA and CDR2 FQGNSA. CDR3: CASSPSAGQLNQPQHF. The CDR3 DNA reads TGTGCCAGCAGCCCTAGCGCGGGGCAGCTCAATCAGCCCCAGCATTTT.

This clonotype was seen more than once but under ten times. The gene calls are TRBV28 and TRBJ1-1; 7 bases fit TRBD1. V was pared by 5 bases and J by 8 bases, with 8 bases of the junction left unmatched. Germline lookup yields CDR1 MDHEN and CDR2 SYDVKM. The CDR3 length is 13 residues. The CDR3 spells CASSTNDRVEAFF. The CDR3 DNA follows: TGTGCCAGCAGTACGAACGACAGGGTAGAAGCTTTCTTT. Full variable domain (outside the CDR3, taken from reference TRBV28 and TRBJ1-1): DVKVTQSSRYLVKRTGEKVFLECVQDMDHENMFWYRQDPGLGLRLIYFSYDVKMKEKGDIPEGYSVSREKKERFSLILESASTNQTSMYLCASSTNDRVEAFFGQGTRLTVV.

The chain couples TRBV5-5 to TRBJ2-7; D unclear. This CDR3 comprises 18 residues. V was trimmed by 1 base and J by 1 base, leaving 21 bases between them. The germline gives CDR1 SGHKS, CDR2 YYEKEE (reference sequence). CDR3 DNA sequence: TGTGCCAGCAGCTTGAGACTCGAAACGACACGCCGGTCCTACGAGCAGTACTTC. It specifies CASSLRLETTRRSYEQYF.

The genes are TRBV27 and TRBJ1-2; the D gene is possibly TRBD1 (5 bases). CDR3 length: 14 residues. V lost 7 bases and J 3 bases, leaving 15 bases between the germline ends. Looked up from germline, CDR1 is MNHEY and CDR2 is SMNVEV (reference sequence). The DNA for the CDR3 is TGTGCCAGCAATTCTCGGCAGGGCGACTATGGCTACACCTTC. Its translation is CASNSRQGDYGYTF.